These 31 T cell receptor beta chains originate from one sample sequenced in a study of T-cell reconstitution after alpha-beta-depleted transplantation in children. Preparation of the TCRbeta library involved a method that used unique molecular identifiers. One entry per CDR3 protein results from TCRdb running MiXCR on the PCR reads. Counted here are approximately 190,000 distinct CDR3 sequences, roughly 6.5% occurring once; the ten biggest clones make up about 4.3%. The source was PBMCs, collected before TCRalphabeta/CD19-depleted stem cell transplant. The receptors stem from a girl less than two years old with combined immunodeficiency, due to receive a stem cell transplant.

Many counts were recorded for this clonotype. This rearrangement joins TRBV1 to TRBJ2-7; no check of the table's D call, TRBD2, against the DNA was made. TRBV1 is an annotated pseudogene. The CDR3 spans 16 residues. The CDR3 coding sequence is TGCACCAGCAGCCAAGAGACTAGCGGGAAGGGCTACGAGCAGTACTTC. Translation gives CTSSQETSGKGYEQYF.

The CDR3 protein is CASSSTGNLDYGYTF. The CDR3 nucleotides read TGTGCCAGCAGCTCAACAGGGAATCTCGACTATGGCTACACCTTC. The gene calls are TRBV11-2 and TRBJ1-2; D is possibly TRBD1 (6 bases). Germline V lookup: CDR1 SGHAT, CDR2 FQNNGV. The CDR3 spans 15 residues. The V and J ends lost 4 bases and 3 bases respectively, with 15 bases between them.

This clonotype was recorded at least ten times. The chain joins TRBV29-1 to TRBJ2-1; D is undetermined. The germline V and J ends were trimmed by 0 bases and 7 bases, with 4 bases remaining between them. Germline-derived CDR1 and CDR2 are SQVTM and ANQGSEA. The CDR3 runs to 11 residues. The chain's CDR3 is CSVEDMNEQFF. The CDR3, as DNA: TGCAGCGTTGAAGATATGAATGAGCAGTTCTTC.

This clonotype was found many times. This chain links TRBV6-1 with TRBJ1-6; D perhaps matches TRBD1 (5 bases). V lost 7 bases and J lost 7, with 17 bases in between. There are 15 residues in the CDR3. Looked up from germline, CDR1 is MNHNS and CDR2 is SASEGT. Here the CDR3 reads CASTPRRDGNSPLHF. DNA of the CDR3: TGTGCCAGCACCCCCCGCCGGGACGGAAATTCACCCCTCCACTTT.

This clonotype was recorded many times. The chain uses TRBV7-6 and TRBJ2-1; no definite D call. The CDR3 runs 12 residues. V lost 4 bases and J lost 7, with 8 bases in between. The germline CDR1 and CDR2 sequences are SGHVS and FNYEAQ. Written as DNA, the CDR3 is TGTGCCAGCAGCTCAGAAGGGAATGAGCAGTTCTTC. It encodes CASSSEGNEQFF.

This clonotype was detected ten times or more. The chain couples TRBV29-1 to TRBJ1-1; D remains ambiguous. Per germline, CDR1 SQVTM and CDR2 ANQGSEA. V was trimmed by 4 bases and J by 2 bases, leaving 14 bases between them. The length of the CDR3 is 14 residues. CDR3 residues: CSVGGIGGNTEAFF. In DNA, the CDR3 is TGCAGCGTTGGAGGCATCGGAGGAAACACTGAAGCTTTCTTT.

Many counts were recorded for this clonotype. The J gene is TRBJ2-7, the V gene TRBV4-3; 9 bases line up with TRBD1. Germline trimming cut 4 bases from V and 5 bases from J; bases unmatched to any gene: 12. Looked up from germline, CDR1 is LGHNA and CDR2 is YSLEER. This CDR3 has 16 residues. The CDR3 nucleotides read TGCGCCAGCAGCCCGGGGACAGGGTCAGGTCTTGACGAGCAGTACTTC. Translating gives CASSPGTGSGLDEQYF.

This clonotype was seen many times. J is TRBJ2-3 and V is TRBV9; D perhaps matches TRBD2 (6 bases). CDR1 and CDR2 (germline): SGDLS, YYNGEE. This CDR3 spans 15 amino acids. V lost 0 bases to trimming and J lost 6 bases, with 14 bases between them. DNA of the CDR3: TGTGCCAGCAGCGTAGTAGGAGGGTTCTCGGATACGCAGTATTTT. Amino acids: CASSVVGGFSDTQYF.

This clonotype was seen many times. CDR3 bases: TGCGCCAGCAGCCAAGATTTTTCGGCCTCCTACGAGCAGTACTTC. Translating gives CASSQDFSASYEQYF. This chain links TRBV4-1 with TRBJ2-7; D unclear. Germline loops: CDR1 MGHRA, CDR2 YSYEKL. V lost 0 bases, J lost 0 bases, and 9 bases lay in between. This CDR3 comprises 15 residues.

For this clonotype: A much larger clone lies a single base off, so this may be a read error. This chain links TRBV27 with TRBJ2-2; D is unresolved. CDR3 length: 11 amino acids. V was cut by 8 bases and J by 9 bases, with 10 bases left in between. CDR1 is MNHEY, CDR2 SMNVEV, per germline (reference sequence). CDR3 nucleotide sequence: TGTGCCAGCGGTCTTATCAGGGAGCTGTTTTTT. Translation: CASGLIRELFF.

There are many counts of this clonotype. The chain combines TRBV3-1 with TRBJ2-3; D gene unclear. Germline V CDR1 and CDR2: LGHDT, YNNKEL (reference sequence). CDR3 size: 14 residues. The V and J ends lost 6 bases and 0 bases respectively, with 10 bases between them. DNA for the CDR3: TGTGCCAGCAGTCAAAAGGGTAGCACAGATACGCAGTATTTT. As protein: CASSQKGSTDTQYF.

This clonotype was recorded many times. The J gene is TRBJ2-5, the V gene TRBV3-1, with unresolved D. The germline gives CDR1 LGHDT, CDR2 YNNKEL (reference sequence). V was clipped by 0 bases and J by 4 bases, with 12 bases between them. The CDR3 has 15 residues. CDR3 amino acids: CASSQDLGRAETQYF. Written as DNA, the CDR3 is TGTGCCAGCAGCCAAGATCTTGGCCGAGCAGAGACCCAGTACTTC.

The chain recombines TRBV6-2 or TRBV6-3 with TRBJ2-7; the D gene is possibly TRBD2 (5 bases). The CDR3 runs 14 residues. V lost 6 bases and J 3 bases, leaving 15 bases between the germline ends. The V gene's germline CDR1 is MNHEY and CDR2 SVGEGT. In DNA form, the CDR3 reads TGTGCCAGCAGCCTCCTTCCGGGGAACTACGAGCAGTACTTC. It codes for CASSLLPGNYEQYF.

In its sample, this clonotype was seen many times. This chain links TRBV21-1 with TRBJ2-7; TRBD2, the D gene given by the table, was not confirmed from the DNA. TRBV21-1 is a recognized pseudogene. This CDR3 has 14 amino acids. The CDR3 loop reads CASGSGRAESEQYF. The CDR3 DNA reads as TGTGCCAGCGGGAGCGGGAGGGCCGAATCCGAGCAGTACTTC.

This clonotype was recorded at least ten times. The J gene is TRBJ1-6, the V gene TRBV2, with a weak D call TRBD1 (5 bases). The ends were cut back, 10 bases at V and 7 bases at J, with 20 bases in the middle. This CDR3 spans 15 amino acids. Germline loops: CDR1 SNHLY, CDR2 FYNNEI. The CDR3 nucleotides read TGTGCCAACCAGCGGGACCGACATTTGAATTCACCCCTCCACTTT. Protein: CANQRDRHLNSPLHF.

This clonotype was counted at least ten times. The rearrangement links TRBV15 to TRBJ2-3; D tentatively fits TRBD1 or TRBD2 (6 bases each). Per germline, CDR1 LNHNV and CDR2 YYDKDF (reference sequence). The CDR3 spans 17 residues. V dropped 3 bases and J dropped 4 bases, with 20 bases sitting between them. CDR3 in DNA: TGTGCCACCAGCAGGAGGGGGTTAGCGGCGATGTCAGATACGCAGTATTTT. This translates into CATSRRGLAAMSDTQYF.

Ten or more counts support this clonotype. This rearrangement joins TRBV2 to TRBJ2-2, with TRBD2 matching over 8 bases. Unmatched junction bases numbered 5, after V lost 8 bases and J lost 6 bases. Looked up from germline, CDR1 is SNHLY and CDR2 is FYNNEI. The length of the CDR3 is 13 residues. CDR3: CASLSGGPGELFF. The CDR3 DNA sequence: TGTGCCAGCTTGTCGGGAGGGCCCGGGGAGCTGTTTTTT.

This clonotype was seen at least ten times. The chain uses TRBV2 and TRBJ1-1; D call uncertain. CDR3 size: 14 residues. Germline V gives CDR1 SNHLY, CDR2 FYNNEI. The ends were cut back, 10 bases at V and 1 base at J, with 16 bases in the middle. CDR3 in DNA: TGTGCCAACAAGGAGGCCTTCGGGAACACTGAAGCTTTCTTT. Its protein is CANKEAFGNTEAFF.

At least ten counts were recorded for this clonotype. V is TRBV7-6 and J is TRBJ2-7; D not certain. V lost 1 base to trimming and J lost 2 bases, with 9 bases between them. From germline, CDR1 is SGHVS and CDR2 FNYEAQ. The CDR3 loop spans 14 amino acids. The CDR3 region is CASSLGQLTYEQYF. The CDR3 DNA sequence: TGTGCCAGCAGCTTAGGCCAGCTTACCTACGAGCAGTACTTC.

This clonotype was seen many times. This sequence joins TRBV29-1 and TRBJ1-1; D not certain. With 8 bases removed from V and 1 base from J, the gap between germline ends came to 17 bases. Germline values: CDR1 SQVTM, CDR2 ANQGSEA. There are 14 residues in the CDR3. CDR3 DNA: TGCAGCTCCTATACTTCGGTTACGAACACTGAAGCTTTCTTT. Protein sequence: CSSYTSVTNTEAFF.

This clonotype has just a few counts. This sequence joins TRBV9 and TRBJ2-7, with 7 nucleotides matching TRBD1. V gave up 0 bases and J gave up 3 bases; unmatched junction bases: 6. Per the germline V gene, CDR1 is SGDLS and CDR2 is YYNGEE. CDR3 length equals 15 residues. The CDR3 here is CASSVAEGGLYEQYF. The DNA of the CDR3 is TGTGCCAGCAGCGTAGCTGAAGGGGGCCTCTACGAGCAGTACTTC. Using reference TRBV9 and TRBJ2-7 for the parts outside the CDR3, the full variable domain is DSGVTQTPKHLITATGQRVTLRCSPRSGDLSVYWYQQSLDQGLQFLIQYYNGEERAKGNILERFSAQQFPDLHSELNLSSLELGDSALYFCASSVAEGGLYEQYFGPGTRLTVT.

This clonotype showed up many times. This chain uses TRBV5-4 with TRBJ2-5; 8 nucleotides align to TRBD2. The germline gives CDR1 SGHNT, CDR2 YYREEE (reference sequence). Trimming cost V 2 bases and J 5 bases; bases outside gene matches: 14. CDR3 size: 17 residues. The CDR3 spells CASSFGYTGGLMETQYF. The CDR3 DNA reads TGTGCCAGCAGCTTTGGGTACACGGGGGGGCTAATGGAGACCCAGTACTTC.

There are many counts of this clonotype. The V and J genes are TRBV21-1 and TRBJ2-4; the table's D call TRBD1 went unverified against the DNA. TRBV21-1 is flagged as a pseudogene. This CDR3 has 19 residues. The CDR3 region is CASSKAPAATARAKNIQYF. CDR3 coding DNA: TGTGCCAGCAGCAAGGCCCCGGCCGCAACAGCTAGAGCCAAAAACATTCAGTACTTC.

Ten or more counts support this clonotype. The chain links TRBV9 to TRBJ2-5; 11 bases line up with TRBD2. The CDR3 is 16 amino acids. Germline V CDR1 and CDR2: SGDLS, YYNGEE. J gave up 2 bases and V 3 bases, and 6 bases lay outside the gene matches. The CDR3 sequence is CASSDTSGGPQETQYF. The CDR3 DNA sequence: TGTGCCAGCAGCGATACTAGCGGGGGACCTCAAGAGACCCAGTACTTC.

This clonotype was detected only a few times. The chain carries TRBV19 and TRBJ2-3, with TRBD2 matching 7 bases. The V gene's germline CDR1 is LNHDA and CDR2 SQIVND (reference sequence). J was trimmed by 2 bases and V by 6 bases; bases with no gene match: 8. The CDR3 extends over 15 amino acids. The CDR3 is CASSSGTTNTDTQYF. For the CDR3, the DNA is TGTGCCAGTAGCTCCGGGACTACGAACACAGATACGCAGTATTTT.

This clonotype was picked up many times. The gene calls are TRBV10-3 and TRBJ2-2; a possible D gene is TRBD2 (5 bases). The CDR3 loop spans 14 amino acids. The V end lost 2 bases, the J end lost 1 base, and 5 bases lay between the germline ends. CDR1 is ENHRY, CDR2 SYGVKD, per germline. CDR3 amino acids: CAISERENTGELFF. DNA for the CDR3: TGTGCCATCAGTGAGCGGGAGAACACCGGGGAGCTGTTTTTT.

At least ten counts were recorded for this clonotype. J is TRBJ1-5 and V is TRBV7-8; D uncertain. Trimming stripped 1 base from V and 0 bases from J, with 16 bases between. The CDR3 contains 18 residues. The germline V gene has CDR1 SGHVS and CDR2 FQNEAQ. The CDR3: CASSLGFVEGYSNQPQHF. CDR3 DNA sequence: TGTGCCAGCAGCTTAGGCTTCGTCGAAGGGTATAGCAATCAGCCCCAGCATTTT.

The chain employs TRBV20-1 and TRBJ2-1; 12 nucleotides align to TRBD2. Germline CDR1 reads DFQATT; CDR2 reads SNEGSKA (reference sequence). The CDR3 sequence is 19 residues long. V was pared by 6 bases and J by 6 bases, with 21 bases of the junction left unmatched. Here the CDR3 reads CSARKRVGLGLAGPNEQFF. In nucleotides, the CDR3 is TGCAGTGCCCGAAAGAGGGTGGGTCTTGGACTAGCGGGGCCCAATGAGCAGTTCTTC.

The genes are TRBV20-1 and TRBJ2-5; 12 bases agree with TRBD2. The CDR3 spans 15 residues. Germline lookup yields CDR1 DFQATT and CDR2 SNEGSKA (reference sequence). V was clipped by 1 base and J by 5 bases; unmatched bases: 5. CDR3 in DNA: TGCAGTGCTAGAGGACTAGCGGGAGCTGGTGAGACCCAGTACTTC. Translating it yields CSARGLAGAGETQYF.

This clonotype was seen repeatedly, ten times or more. The chain joins TRBV5-5 to TRBJ2-7; D is unresolved. Trimming took 5 bases from V and 4 from J, leaving 7 bases between them. CDR1 is SGHKS, CDR2 YYEKEE, per germline (reference sequence). CDR3 size: 11 residues. CDR3 amino acids: CASSMGYEQYF. DNA for the CDR3: TGTGCCAGCAGTATGGGGTACGAGCAGTACTTC.

This clonotype occurred many times. The chain joins TRBV29-1 to TRBJ2-1; tentative D call: TRBD1 (5 bases). The V gene's germline CDR1 is SQVTM and CDR2 ANQGSEA. The CDR3 is made up of 12 amino acids. Between the trimmed V and J ends, which lost 5 bases and 8 bases, there was a span of 13 bases. CDR3 in DNA: TGCAGCGTTATAGTCCAAGGGGATGAGCAGTTCTTC. Its translation is CSVIVQGDEQFF.